Sequencing of this TCR beta chain was carried out in a study of beta chain features in type 1 diabetes. In the study overall: Patient and healthy donor groups were alike in age, gender and cell yields.

Germline V gives CDR1 SGDLS, CDR2 YYNGEE. CDR3 length: 15 amino acids. V was trimmed by 0 bases and J by 4 bases, leaving 10 bases between them. For this clone: The antigen remains unidentified.

Study-wide results and limits: The analysis here could not establish whether HLA type shapes TCRB rearrangement. TCRB CDR3s were moderately but significantly shorter in Type 1 diabetes patients in all four CD4+ subsets. VDJ junctions sequenced from type 1 diabetes patients showed fewer insertions and more deletions.

Via the markers CD45RO/CCR7/CD25/CD127/CD95/CD27, stem cell-like memory, regulatory, central memory and naive CD4+ cells were sorted. The sequenced template was cDNA made from the entire isolated RNA. Method: immunoSEQ multiplex PCR; TCRdb's copy keeps in-frame clones and lacks some. The table lists about 700,000 clones, roughly an eighth of them singletons. Material for sequencing was naive CD4+ T cells from blood. This sequence joins TRBV9 and TRBJ1-4, with D unclear. The sequence was collected from a man aged 18 to 29 with type 1 diabetes. In DNA form, the CDR3 reads TGTGCCAGCAGCGTAGGTGGAGCGCTTAATGAAAAACTGTTTTTT. Protein: CASSVGGALNEKLFF.